In its sample, the clone carrying this T cell receptor (beta chain) was seen a few times. The library labeled individual cDNA molecules by adding unique molecular identifiers to them. TCRdb used MiXCR to reprocess the RACE reads, holding one entry per CDR3 protein. This table has tens of thousands of distinct CDR3 sequences, 9.5% to 11% appearing once. These data originate in a study of human T cells and chemical hapten exposure. Stated time point: patch test 2, 6 weeks after DPC sensitization. The treatment: therapeutic diphenylcyclopropenone sensitization with weekly scalp DPC. Blood collection happened ahead of applying each patch test. This CDR3 contains 13 residues. V was pared by 2 bases and J by 5 bases, with 10 bases between. Germline V gene sequence: CDR1 SEHNR, CDR2 FQNEAQ (reference sequence).

Sequenced material: whole blood, taken in connection with sensitization to the hapten diphenylcyclopropenone (DPC). The V and J genes are TRBV7-9 and TRBJ2-7, with D uncertain. This receptor was taken from a man in his forties or fifties with alopecia areata. Some clones in this sample may be carry-over from other donors' samples. The CDR3 DNA is TGTGCCAGCAGCTTACACAGTATCCACGAGCAGTACTTC. Translated, it gives CASSLHSIHEQYF.